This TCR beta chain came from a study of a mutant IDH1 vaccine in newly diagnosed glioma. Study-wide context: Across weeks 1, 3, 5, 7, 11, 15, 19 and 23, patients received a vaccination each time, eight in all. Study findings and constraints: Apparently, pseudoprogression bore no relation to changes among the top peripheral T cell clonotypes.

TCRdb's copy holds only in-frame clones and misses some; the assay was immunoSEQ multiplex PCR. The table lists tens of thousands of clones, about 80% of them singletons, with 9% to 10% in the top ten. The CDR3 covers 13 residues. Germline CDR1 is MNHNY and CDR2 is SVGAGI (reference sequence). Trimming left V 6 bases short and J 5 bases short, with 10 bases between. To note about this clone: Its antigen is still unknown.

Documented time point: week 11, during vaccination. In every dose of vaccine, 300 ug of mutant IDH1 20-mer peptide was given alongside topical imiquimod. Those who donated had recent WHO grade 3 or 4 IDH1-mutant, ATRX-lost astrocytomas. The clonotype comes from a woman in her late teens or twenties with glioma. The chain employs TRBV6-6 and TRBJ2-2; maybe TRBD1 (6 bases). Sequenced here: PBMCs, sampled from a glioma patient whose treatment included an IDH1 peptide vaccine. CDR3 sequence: CASSLQGTGELFF. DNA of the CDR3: TGTGCCAGCAGCCTACAGGGAACCGGGGAGCTGTTTTTT.